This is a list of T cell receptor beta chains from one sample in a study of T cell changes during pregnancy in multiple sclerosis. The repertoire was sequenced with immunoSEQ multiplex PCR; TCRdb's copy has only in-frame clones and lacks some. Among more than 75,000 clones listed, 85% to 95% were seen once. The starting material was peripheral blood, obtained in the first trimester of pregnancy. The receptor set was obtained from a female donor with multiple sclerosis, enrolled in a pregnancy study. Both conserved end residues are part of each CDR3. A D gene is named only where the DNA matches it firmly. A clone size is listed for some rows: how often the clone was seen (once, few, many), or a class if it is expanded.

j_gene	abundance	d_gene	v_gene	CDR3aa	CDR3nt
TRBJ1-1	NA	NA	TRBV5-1	CASSLAGGNTEAFF	TGCGCCAGCAGCTTGGCGGGGGGGAACACTGAAGCTTTCTTT
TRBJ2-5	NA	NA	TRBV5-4	CASSLGGAEQTQYF	TGTGCCAGCAGCTTGGGTGGGGCAGAACAGACCCAGTACTTC
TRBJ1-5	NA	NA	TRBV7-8	CASSGALNQPQHF	TGTGCCAGCTCAGGGGCACTCAATCAGCCCCAGCATTTT
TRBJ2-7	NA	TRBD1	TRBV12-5	CASGLVRQGNYEQYF	TGTGCTAGTGGTTTGGTACGACAGGGGAACTACGAGCAGTACTTC
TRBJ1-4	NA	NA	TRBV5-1	CASSLTGYLEKLFF	TGCGCCAGCAGCCTTACAGGGTATCTTGAAAAACTGTTTTTT
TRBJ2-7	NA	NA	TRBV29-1	CSVEFTGFGEQYF	TGCAGCGTTGAATTTACGGGGTTTGGCGAGCAGTACTTC
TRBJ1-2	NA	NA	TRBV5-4	CASSLGAGGGRRGYTF	TGTGCCAGCAGCTTGGGAGCGGGCGGAGGGAGACGTGGCTACACCTTC
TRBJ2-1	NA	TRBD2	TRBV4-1	CASSHPGTSGISSYNEQFF	TGCGCCAGCAGCCACCCCGGGACTAGCGGGATTAGCTCCTACAATGAGCAGTTCTTC
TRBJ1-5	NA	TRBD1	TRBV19	CASSNGQGNQPQHF	TGTGCCAGTAGTAACGGACAGGGAAATCAGCCCCAGCATTTT
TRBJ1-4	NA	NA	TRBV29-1	CSVISPRGVGEKLFF	TGCAGCGTTATCAGTCCCCGGGGGGTAGGAGAAAAACTGTTTTTT
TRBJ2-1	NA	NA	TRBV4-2	CASSPGRGNEQFF	TGTGCCAGCAGCCCGGGAAGAGGCAATGAGCAGTTCTTC
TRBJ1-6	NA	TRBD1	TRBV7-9	CASGTGGGYNSPLHF	TGTGCCAGCGGGACAGGGGGAGGGTATAATTCACCCCTCCACTTT
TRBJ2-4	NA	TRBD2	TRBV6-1	CASSQREGRENIQYF	TGTGCCAGCAGTCAGCGGGAGGGGAGGGAAAACATTCAGTACTTC
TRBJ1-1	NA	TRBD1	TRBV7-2	CASSSQTGVAEAFF	TGTGCCAGCAGCTCCCAGACAGGGGTTGCTGAAGCTTTCTTT
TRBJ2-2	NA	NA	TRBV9	CASSVSGANTGELFF	TGTGCCAGCAGCGTATCGGGGGCGAACACCGGGGAGCTGTTTTTT
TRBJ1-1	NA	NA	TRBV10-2	CASSENEENTEAFF	TGCGCCAGCAGTGAGAATGAGGAAAACACTGAAGCTTTCTTT
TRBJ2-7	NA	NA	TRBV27	CASRVRGMGINEQYF	TGTGCCAGCCGCGTTCGGGGAATGGGAATCAACGAGCAGTACTTC
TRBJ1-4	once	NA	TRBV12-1	CASSPTGTTNEKLFF	TGTGCCAGCAGCCCAACAGGGACAACTAATGAAAAACTGTTTTTT